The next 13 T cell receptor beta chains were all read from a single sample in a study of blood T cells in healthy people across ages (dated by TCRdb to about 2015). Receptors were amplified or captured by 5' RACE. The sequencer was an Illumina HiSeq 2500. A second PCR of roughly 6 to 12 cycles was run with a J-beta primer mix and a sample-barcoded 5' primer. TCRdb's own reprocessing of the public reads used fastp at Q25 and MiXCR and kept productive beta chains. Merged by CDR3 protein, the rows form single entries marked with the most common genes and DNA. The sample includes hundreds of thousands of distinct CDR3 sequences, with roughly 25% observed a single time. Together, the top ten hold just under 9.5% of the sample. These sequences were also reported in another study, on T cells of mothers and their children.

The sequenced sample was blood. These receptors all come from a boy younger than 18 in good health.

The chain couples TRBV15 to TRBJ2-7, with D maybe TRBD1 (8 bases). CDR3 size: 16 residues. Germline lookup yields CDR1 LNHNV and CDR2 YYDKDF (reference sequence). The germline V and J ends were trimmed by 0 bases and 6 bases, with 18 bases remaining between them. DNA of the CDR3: TGTGCCACCAGCAGAGATCGGCCTACAGGGGGGGCCGAGCAGTACTTC. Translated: CATSRDRPTGGAEQYF.

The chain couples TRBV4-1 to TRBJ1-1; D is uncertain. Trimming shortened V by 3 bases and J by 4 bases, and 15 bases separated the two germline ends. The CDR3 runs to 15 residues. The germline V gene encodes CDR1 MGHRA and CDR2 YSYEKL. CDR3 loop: CASSHSYGPVTEAFF. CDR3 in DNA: TGCGCCAGCAGCCATAGCTACGGTCCCGTCACTGAAGCTTTCTTT.

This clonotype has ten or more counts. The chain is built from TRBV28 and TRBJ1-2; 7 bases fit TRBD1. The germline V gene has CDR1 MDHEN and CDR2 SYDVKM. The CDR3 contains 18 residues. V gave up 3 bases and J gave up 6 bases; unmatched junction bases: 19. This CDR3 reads CASSFVILARRQGHGYTF. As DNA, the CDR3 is TGTGCCAGCAGTTTTGTTATACTGGCGAGAAGACAGGGCCATGGCTACACCTTC.

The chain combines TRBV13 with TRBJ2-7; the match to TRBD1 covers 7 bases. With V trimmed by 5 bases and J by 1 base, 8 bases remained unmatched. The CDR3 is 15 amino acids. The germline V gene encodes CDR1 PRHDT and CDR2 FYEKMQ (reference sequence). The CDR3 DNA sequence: TGTGCCAGCAGCCCCCCGGCAGGGGGTTCCTACGAGCAGTACTTC. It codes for CASSPPAGGSYEQYF.

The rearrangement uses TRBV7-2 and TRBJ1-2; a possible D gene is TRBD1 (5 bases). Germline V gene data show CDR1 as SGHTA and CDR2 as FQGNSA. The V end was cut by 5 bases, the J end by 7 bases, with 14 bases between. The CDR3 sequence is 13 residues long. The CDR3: CASSPQGAVGYTF. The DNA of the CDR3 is TGTGCCAGCAGCCCCCAGGGAGCGGTTGGCTACACCTTC.

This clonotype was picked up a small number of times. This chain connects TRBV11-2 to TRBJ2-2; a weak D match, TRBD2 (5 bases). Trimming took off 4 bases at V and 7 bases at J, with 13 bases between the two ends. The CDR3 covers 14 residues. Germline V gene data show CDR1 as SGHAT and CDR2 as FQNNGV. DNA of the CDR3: TGTGCCAGCAGCTGGAACCGGGGTGGCGGGGAGCTGTTTTTT. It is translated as CASSWNRGGGELFF.

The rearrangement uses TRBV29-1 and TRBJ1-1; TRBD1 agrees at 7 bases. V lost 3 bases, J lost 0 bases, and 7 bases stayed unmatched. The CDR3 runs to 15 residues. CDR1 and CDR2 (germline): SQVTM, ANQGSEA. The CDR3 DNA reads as TGCAGCGTTGAGACAGGGAGGGATATGAACACTGAAGCTTTCTTT. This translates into CSVETGRDMNTEAFF.

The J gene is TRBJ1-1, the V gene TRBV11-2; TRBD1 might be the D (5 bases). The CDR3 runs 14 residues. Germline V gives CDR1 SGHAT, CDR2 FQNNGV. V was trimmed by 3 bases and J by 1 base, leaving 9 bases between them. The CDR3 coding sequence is TGTGCCAGCAGCTTTCCCAGGGAGAACACTGAAGCTTTCTTT. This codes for CASSFPRENTEAFF. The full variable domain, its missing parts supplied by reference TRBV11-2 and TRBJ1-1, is EAGVAQSPRYKIIEKRQSVAFWCNPISGHATLYWYQQILGQGPKLLIQFQNNGVVDDSQLPKDRFSAERLKGVDSTLKIQPAKLEDSAVYLCASSFPRENTEAFFGQGTRLTVV.

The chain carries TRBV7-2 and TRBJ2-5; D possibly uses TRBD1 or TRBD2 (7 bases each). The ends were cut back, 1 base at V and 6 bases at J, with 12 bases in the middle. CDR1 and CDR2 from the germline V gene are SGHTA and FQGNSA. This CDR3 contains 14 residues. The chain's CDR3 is CASSLGEGAKTQYF. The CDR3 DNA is TGTGCCAGCAGCTTAGGGGAGGGGGCAAAGACCCAGTACTTC. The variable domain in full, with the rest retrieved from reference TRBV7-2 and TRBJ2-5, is GAGVSQSPSNKVTEKGKDVELRCDPISGHTALYWYRQSLGQGLEFLIYFQGNSAPDKSGLPSDRFSAERTGGSVSTLTIQRTQQEDSAVYLCASSLGEGAKTQYFGPGTRLLVL.

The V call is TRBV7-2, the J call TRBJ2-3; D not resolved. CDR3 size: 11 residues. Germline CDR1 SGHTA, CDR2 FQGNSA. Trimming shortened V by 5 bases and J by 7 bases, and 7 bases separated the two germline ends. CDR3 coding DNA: TGTGCCAGCAGCCTCGGCTATACGCAGTATTTT. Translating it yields CASSLGYTQYF.

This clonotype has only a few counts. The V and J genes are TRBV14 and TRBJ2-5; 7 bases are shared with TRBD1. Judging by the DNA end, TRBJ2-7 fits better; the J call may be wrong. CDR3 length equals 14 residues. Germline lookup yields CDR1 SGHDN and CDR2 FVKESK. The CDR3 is CASSPKDRVHEQYF. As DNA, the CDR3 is TGTGCCAGCAGTCCCAAAGACAGGGTCCACGAGCAGTACTTC.

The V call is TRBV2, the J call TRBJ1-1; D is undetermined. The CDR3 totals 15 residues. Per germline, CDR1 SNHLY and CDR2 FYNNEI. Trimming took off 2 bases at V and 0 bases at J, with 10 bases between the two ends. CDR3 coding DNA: TGTGCCAGCAGTGAACCCGTAGGCATGAACACTGAAGCTTTCTTT. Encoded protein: CASSEPVGMNTEAFF. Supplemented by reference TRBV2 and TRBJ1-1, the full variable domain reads EPEVTQTPSHQVTQMGQEVILRCVPISNHLYFYWYRQILGQKVEFLVSFYNNEISEKSEIFDDQFSVERPDGSNFTLKIRSTKLEDSAMYFCASSEPVGMNTEAFFGQGTRLTVV.

The CDR3, as DNA: TGTGCCAGCACCACCGGGACAGGGTTAAGCGAGCAGTACTTC. Its protein is CASTTGTGLSEQYF. The chain links TRBV7-2 to TRBJ2-5, with TRBD1 identical over 9 bases. The J call may be faulty, since TRBJ2-7 better matches the DNA end. CDR1 is SGHTA, CDR2 FQGNSA, per germline. The CDR3 covers 14 residues.